This T cell receptor (beta chain) was documented in a study of OX40 agonist ivuxolimab in advanced cancers. The ends were cut back, 7 bases at V and 7 bases at J, with 11 bases in the middle. The germline V gene encodes CDR1 LNHDA and CDR2 SQIVND (reference sequence). The CDR3 length is 12 residues. TCRdb's table, derived via immunoSEQ multiplex PCR, lists solely in-frame clones and lacks some. Of around 75,000 clones listed, approximately 86% are singletons. The chain links TRBV19 to TRBJ1-5; a possible D gene is TRBD1 (6 bases). The source of this sequence is an adult with an advanced solid tumor such as melanoma, head and neck, liver or kidney cancer. The sequencing here drew on CD4+ or CD8+ T cells sorted from blood, taken in a trial of the OX40 agonist ivuxolimab. The CDR3 region has the DNA TGTGCCAGTAAGGGACAAGGACAGCCCCAGCATTTT. It translates to CASKGQGQPQHF.